The 11 T cell receptor beta chains in this list originate from one sample, sequenced in a study of blood T cells in healthy people across ages. A second PCR, run for about 7 to 11 cycles, used a sample-barcoded 5' primer plus a J-beta primer mix. TCRdb reprocessed the 5' RACE reads with MiXCR, giving one entry per CDR3 protein. The sample carries approximately 1,100,000 distinct CDR3 sequences, over 35% recorded once. Sequenced input: blood. All receptors derive from a woman aged 60-75 years in good health.

The chain has TRBV7-2 and TRBJ2-7, with 10 positions matching TRBD1. The J call may be faulty, since TRBJ2-4 better matches the DNA end. The CDR3 is 16 residues long. Germline values: CDR1 SGHTA, CDR2 FQGNSA. CDR3 loop: CASSLSRDRGENIQYF. The CDR3 nucleotides read TGTGCCAGCAGCCTGTCCCGGGACAGGGGTGAAAACATTCAGTACTTC.

This clonotype was detected only a few times. This sequence joins TRBV18 and TRBJ1-4; tentative D call: TRBD1 (6 bases). With 2 bases removed from V and 0 bases from J, the gap between germline ends came to 7 bases. The germline V gene has CDR1 KGHSH and CDR2 LQKENI. CDR3 length equals 15 residues. The CDR3 nucleotides are TGTGCCAGCTCACCAGGGGGCCCAACTAATGAAAAACTGTTTTTT. Translating it yields CASSPGGPTNEKLFF.

Turning to this clonotype: This sequence may be a read error, since a much larger clone differs from it by one base. The rearrangement uses TRBV6-5 and TRBJ1-1; 7 bases agree with TRBD1. CDR1 and CDR2 from the germline V gene are MNHEY and SVGAGI. This CDR3 is built from 12 residues. V shed 10 bases and J 4 bases; nucleotides not matched to a gene: 6. The CDR3 DNA follows: TGTGCCACCTCGACAGGGCTCACTGAAGCTTTCTTT. Its translation: CATSTGLTEAFF.

The CDR3 DNA reads as TGTGCCAGCAGCACCGGGGGGACACCCAACAATGAGCAGTACTTC. Translating it yields CASSTGGTPNNEQYF. The chain couples TRBV9 to TRBJ2-5; TRBD2 might be the D (7 bases). V lost 4 bases and J lost 11, with 24 bases in between. The CDR3 covers 15 residues. CDR1 and CDR2 from the germline V gene are SGDLS and YYNGEE.

This chain connects TRBV27 to TRBJ1-5; the match to TRBD1 covers 10 bases. CDR3 length: 16 residues. V shed 5 bases and J 3 bases; nucleotides not matched to a gene: 7. Germline V gene data show CDR1 as MNHEY and CDR2 as SMNVEV (reference sequence). CDR3 region: CASSRGQGDYNQPQHF. For the CDR3, the DNA is TGTGCCAGCAGTAGAGGACAGGGGGATTACAATCAGCCCCAGCATTTT.

This clonotype has just a few counts. The chain has TRBV5-1 and TRBJ2-7; the D gene is possibly TRBD1 (5 bases). This CDR3 has 14 residues. Trimming cost V 4 bases and J 2 bases, with 13 bases left between them. Per germline, CDR1 SGHRS and CDR2 YFSETQ. CDR3 in amino acids: CASSQYQGPYEQYF. The CDR3, as DNA: TGCGCCAGCAGCCAGTACCAGGGTCCCTACGAGCAGTACTTC. Variable domain in full (rest from reference TRBV5-1 and TRBJ2-7): KAGVTQTPRYLIKTRGQQVTLSCSPISGHRSVSWYQQTPGQGLQFLFEYFSETQRNKGNFPGRFSGRQFSNSRSEMNVSTLELGDSALYLCASSQYQGPYEQYFGPGTRLTVT.

The chain has TRBV9 and TRBJ2-7; no firm D call. The DNA end is more similar to TRBJ2-5, so the J call may be wrong. The CDR3 spans 14 residues. From germline, CDR1 is SGDLS and CDR2 YYNGEE. CDR3 sequence (DNA): TGTGCCAGCAGCGTAGAGTGGTCGGCAGAGACCCAGTACTTC. This encodes CASSVEWSAETQYF.

Only a few counts were recorded for this clonotype. V gene TRBV2 combines with J gene TRBJ1-1; no firm D call. Germline loops: CDR1 SNHLY, CDR2 FYNNEI. V lost 3 bases and J 0 bases, leaving 5 bases between the germline ends. This CDR3 comprises 13 residues. The CDR3 protein is CASSERVNTEAFF. The CDR3 DNA is TGTGCCAGCAGTGAGAGGGTGAACACTGAAGCTTTCTTT.

The chain combines TRBV12-3 or TRBV12-4 with TRBJ2-2, with a tentative D call TRBD1 (5 bases). V lost 5 bases and J lost 6, with 13 bases in between. This CDR3 contains 14 residues. The CDR3 coding sequence is TGTGCCAGCAGTCCTGTGCAGGGTTCCGGGGAGCTGTTTTTT. The encoded protein is CASSPVQGSGELFF.

V and J are TRBV12-3 or TRBV12-4 and TRBJ2-7; TRBD1 matches at 8 bases. This CDR3 is built from 18 residues. After removal of 6 bases from V and 2 bases from J, the junction contained 18 bases not matched to a gene. The CDR3, as DNA: TGTGCCAGCAGGCAAAGCGGCGTCGGAGACAGGGGCCCCTACGAGCAGTACTTC. Protein sequence: CASRQSGVGDRGPYEQYF.

This clonotype has just a few counts. V gene TRBV27 combines with J gene TRBJ2-7, with D possibly called TRBD1 or TRBD2 (5 bases each). This CDR3 is built from 12 residues. Per the germline V gene, CDR1 is MNHEY and CDR2 is SMNVEV (reference sequence). V was cut by 1 base and J by 9 bases, with 10 bases left in between. DNA of the CDR3: TGTGCCAGCAGTTTATTAGGGGACCTGCAGTACTTC. Encoded protein: CASSLLGDLQYF.